Here is one T cell receptor (beta chain) with its context. The antigen remains unidentified. The CDR3 covers 14 residues. With 5 bases clipped from V and 2 bases from J, the junction kept 6 bases outside the gene matches. In germline, CDR1 is SEHNR, CDR2 FQNEAQ (reference sequence). The data stem from a study of Ad26.COV2.S vaccination and SARS-CoV-2 variants. Study-wide context: Within the COV1001 Ad26.COV2.S trial arm, the donor was enrolled. By the intramuscular route, Ad26.COV2.S was given once, or twice 56 days apart.

TCRdb's table, derived via immunoSEQ multiplex PCR, lists solely in-frame clones and lacks some. The data show about 320,000 clones, with roughly 88% seen just once and 5% to 6.5% held by the top ten. Treatment reported: roughly 18 received Ad26.COV2.S at low or high dose, single or two shots; roughly five received placebo; per-sample allocation not given. Day 63 after the first injection of vaccine or placebo was the sampling time. Regarding the study as a whole: A substantial breadth of spike-specific CD8+ and CD4+ T cell responses after vaccination has been reported. Placebo and vaccine recipients had non-spike TCR breadth that was similar.

This chain connects TRBV7-9 to TRBJ2-7; 7 positions match TRBD1. This clonotype was obtained from a person aged 18-65 years who received the Ad26.COV2.S COVID-19 vaccine or a placebo. The sequencing used peripheral blood, collected in a trial of Ad26.COV2.S vaccine versus placebo. This CDR3 reads CASSEGQTPYEQYV. CDR3 DNA: TGTGCCAGCAGCGAGGGACAGACACCCTACGAGCAGTACGTC.